This T cell receptor beta chain stems from a study of T-cell memory formation after mild COVID-19. General observations from the study: Clones contracting day 15 to 85 were balanced CD4/CD8; later expanders leaned CD4+. The authors left the SARS-CoV-2 specificity of second-wave clones peaking on day 37 unconfirmed. The appearance of some responding clones in pre-infection memory suggested that cross-reactive memory joined.

The table lists this clonotype with a count of one. Antigen unknown. TCRdb used MiXCR to reprocess the 5' RACE reads, holding one entry per CDR3 protein. The sample records around 320,000 distinct CDR3 sequences, 28% being singletons. This CDR3 spans 13 amino acids. Trimming took 6 bases from V and 5 from J, leaving 13 bases between them. Germline V gene data show CDR1 as MNHEY and CDR2 as SVGEGT. The specimen was PBMCs or a T cell subset sorted from them (not recorded which). The origin of this receptor is an adult woman who had mild COVID-19 (a few samples of this study predate the infection). Cell type and time point are not known. The rearrangement uses TRBV6-2 or TRBV6-3 and TRBJ1-1, with a tentative D call TRBD1 (5 bases). The CDR3 sequence is CASRPTGGTEAFF. The CDR3 DNA is TGTGCCAGCAGACCCACAGGAGGGACTGAAGCTTTCTTT.